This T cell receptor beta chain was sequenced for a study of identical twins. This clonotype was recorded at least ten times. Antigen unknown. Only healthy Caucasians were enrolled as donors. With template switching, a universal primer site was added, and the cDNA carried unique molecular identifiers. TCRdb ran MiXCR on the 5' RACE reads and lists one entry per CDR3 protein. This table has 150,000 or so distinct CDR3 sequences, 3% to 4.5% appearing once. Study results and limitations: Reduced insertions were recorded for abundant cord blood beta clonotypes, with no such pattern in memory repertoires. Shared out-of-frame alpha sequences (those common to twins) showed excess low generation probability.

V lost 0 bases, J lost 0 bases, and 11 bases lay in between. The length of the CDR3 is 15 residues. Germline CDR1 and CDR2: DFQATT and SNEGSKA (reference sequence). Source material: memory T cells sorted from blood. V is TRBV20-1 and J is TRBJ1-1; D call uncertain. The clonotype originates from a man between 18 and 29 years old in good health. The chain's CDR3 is CSARDPGTLNTEAFF. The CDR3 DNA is TGCAGTGCTAGAGATCCTGGCACCCTGAACACTGAAGCTTTCTTT.